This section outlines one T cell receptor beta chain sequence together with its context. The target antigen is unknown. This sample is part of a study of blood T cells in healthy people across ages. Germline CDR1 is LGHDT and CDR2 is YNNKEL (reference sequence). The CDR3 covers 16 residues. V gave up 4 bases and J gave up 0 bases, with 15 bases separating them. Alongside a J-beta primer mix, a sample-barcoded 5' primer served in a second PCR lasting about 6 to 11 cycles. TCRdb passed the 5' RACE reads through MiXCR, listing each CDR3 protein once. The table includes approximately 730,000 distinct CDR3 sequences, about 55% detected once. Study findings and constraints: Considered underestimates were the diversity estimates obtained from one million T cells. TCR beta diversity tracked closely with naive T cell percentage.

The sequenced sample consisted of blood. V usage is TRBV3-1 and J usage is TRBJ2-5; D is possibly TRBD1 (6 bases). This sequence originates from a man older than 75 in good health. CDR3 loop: CASSRGRGPYQETQYF. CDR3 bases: TGTGCCAGCAGCCGAGGCAGGGGCCCATACCAAGAGACCCAGTACTTC.